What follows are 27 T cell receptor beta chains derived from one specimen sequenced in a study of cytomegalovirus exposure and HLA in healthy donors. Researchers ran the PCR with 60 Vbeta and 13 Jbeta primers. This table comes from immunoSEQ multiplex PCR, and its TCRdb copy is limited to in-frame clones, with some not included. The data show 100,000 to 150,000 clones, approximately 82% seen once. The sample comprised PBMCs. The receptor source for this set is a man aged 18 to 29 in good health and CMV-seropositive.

The CDR3 spells CASSSLNRGLTEAFF. CDR3 nucleotide sequence: TGTGCCAGCAGTTCCCTCAACAGGGGGCTCACTGAAGCTTTCTTT. The genes are TRBV27 and TRBJ1-1; 9 bases map to TRBD1. CDR3 length equals 15 residues. With V trimmed by 4 bases and J by 4 bases, 7 bases remained unmatched. Germline CDR1 is MNHEY and CDR2 is SMNVEV (reference sequence).

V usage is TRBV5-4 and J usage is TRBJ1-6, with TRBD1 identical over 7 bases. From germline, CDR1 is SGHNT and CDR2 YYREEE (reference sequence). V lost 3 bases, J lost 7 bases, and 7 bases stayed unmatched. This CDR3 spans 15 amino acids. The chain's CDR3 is CASSSTGSKNSPLHF. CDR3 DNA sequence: TGTGCCAGCAGCTCGACAGGGTCTAAGAATTCACCCCTCCACTTT. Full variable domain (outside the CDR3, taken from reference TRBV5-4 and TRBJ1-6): ETGVTQSPTHLIKTRGQQVTLRCSSQSGHNTVSWYQQALGQGPQFIFQYYREEENGRGNFPPRFSGLQFPNYSSELNVNALELDDSALYLCASSSTGSKNSPLHFGNGTRLTVT.

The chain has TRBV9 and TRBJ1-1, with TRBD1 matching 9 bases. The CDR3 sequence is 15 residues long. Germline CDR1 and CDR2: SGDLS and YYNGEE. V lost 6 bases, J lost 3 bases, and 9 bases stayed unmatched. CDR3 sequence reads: CASTNTGGMDTEAFF. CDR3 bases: TGTGCCAGCACCAATACAGGGGGCATGGACACTGAAGCTTTCTTT.

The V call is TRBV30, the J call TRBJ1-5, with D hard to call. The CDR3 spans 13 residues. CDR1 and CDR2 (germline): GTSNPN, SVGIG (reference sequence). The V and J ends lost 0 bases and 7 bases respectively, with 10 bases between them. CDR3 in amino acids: CAWSVASGQPQHF. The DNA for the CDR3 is TGTGCCTGGAGTGTTGCCAGCGGCCAGCCCCAGCATTTT.

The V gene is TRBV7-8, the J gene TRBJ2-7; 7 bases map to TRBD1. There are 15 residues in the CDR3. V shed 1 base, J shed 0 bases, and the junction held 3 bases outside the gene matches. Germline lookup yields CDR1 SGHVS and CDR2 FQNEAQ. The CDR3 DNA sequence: TGTGCCAGCAGCTTAGAGACAGGGAGCTCCTACGAGCAGTACTTC. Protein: CASSLETGSSYEQYF.

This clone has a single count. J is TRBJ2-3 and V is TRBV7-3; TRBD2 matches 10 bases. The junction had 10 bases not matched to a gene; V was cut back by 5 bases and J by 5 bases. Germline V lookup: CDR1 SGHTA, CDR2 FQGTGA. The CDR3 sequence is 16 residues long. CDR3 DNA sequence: TGTGCCAGCAGCGTCCAGCGGGGGGGCCTAGAAGATACGCAGTATTTT. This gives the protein CASSVQRGGLEDTQYF.

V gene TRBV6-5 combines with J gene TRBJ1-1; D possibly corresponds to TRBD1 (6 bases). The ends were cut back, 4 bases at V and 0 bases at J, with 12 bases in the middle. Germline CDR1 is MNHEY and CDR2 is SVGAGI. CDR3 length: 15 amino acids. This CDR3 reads CASSSLQGMNTEAFF. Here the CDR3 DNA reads TGTGCCAGCAGTTCCCTACAGGGAATGAACACTGAAGCTTTCTTT.

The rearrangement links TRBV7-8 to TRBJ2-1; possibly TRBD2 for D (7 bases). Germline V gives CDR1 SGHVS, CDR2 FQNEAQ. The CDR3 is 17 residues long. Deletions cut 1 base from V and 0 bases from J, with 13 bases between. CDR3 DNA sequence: TGTGCCAGCAGCTTAGAGGGGGGGTCTAGCTCCTACAATGAGCAGTTCTTC. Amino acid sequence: CASSLEGGSSSYNEQFF.

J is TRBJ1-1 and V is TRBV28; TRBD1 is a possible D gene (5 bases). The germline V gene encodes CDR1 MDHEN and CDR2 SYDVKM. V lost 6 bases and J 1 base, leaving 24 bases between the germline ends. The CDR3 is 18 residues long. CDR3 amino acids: CASSLAGGDSLWNTEAFF. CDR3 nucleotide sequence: TGTGCCAGCAGCCTTGCGGGGGGGGATTCGTTATGGAACACTGAAGCTTTCTTT. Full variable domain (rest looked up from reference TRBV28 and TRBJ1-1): DVKVTQSSRYLVKRTGEKVFLECVQDMDHENMFWYRQDPGLGLRLIYFSYDVKMKEKGDIPEGYSVSREKKERFSLILESASTNQTSMYLCASSLAGGDSLWNTEAFFGQGTRLTVV.

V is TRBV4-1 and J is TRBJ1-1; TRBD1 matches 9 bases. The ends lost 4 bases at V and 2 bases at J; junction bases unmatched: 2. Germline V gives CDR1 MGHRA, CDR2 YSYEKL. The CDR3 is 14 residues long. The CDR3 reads CASSPGQGNTEAFF. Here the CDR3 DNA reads TGCGCCAGCAGCCCGGGACAGGGAAACACTGAAGCTTTCTTT.

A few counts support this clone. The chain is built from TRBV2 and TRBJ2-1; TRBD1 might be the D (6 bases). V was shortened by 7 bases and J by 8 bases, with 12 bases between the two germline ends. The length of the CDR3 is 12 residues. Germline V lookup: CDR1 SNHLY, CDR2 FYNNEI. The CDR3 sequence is CASKSGAYEQFF. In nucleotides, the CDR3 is TGTGCCAGCAAATCAGGGGCATATGAGCAGTTCTTC.

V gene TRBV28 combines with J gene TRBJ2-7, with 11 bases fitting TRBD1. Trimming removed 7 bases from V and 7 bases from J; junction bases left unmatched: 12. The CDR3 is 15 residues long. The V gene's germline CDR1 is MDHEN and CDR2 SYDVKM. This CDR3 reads CASTRVTGQGGEQYF. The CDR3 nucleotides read TGTGCCAGCACTAGGGTTACGGGACAGGGGGGAGAGCAGTACTTC.

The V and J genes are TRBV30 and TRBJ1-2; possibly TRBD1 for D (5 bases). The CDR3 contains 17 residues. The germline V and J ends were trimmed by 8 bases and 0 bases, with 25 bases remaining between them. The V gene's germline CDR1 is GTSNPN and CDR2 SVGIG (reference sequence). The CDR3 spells CAGTLVTGSGSNYGYTF. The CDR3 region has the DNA TGTGCCGGGACCCTAGTCACGGGGTCAGGATCTAACTATGGCTACACCTTC. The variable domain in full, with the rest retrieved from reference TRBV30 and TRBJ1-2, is SQTIHQWPATLVQPVGSPLSLECTVEGTSNPNLYWYRQAAGRGLQLLFYSVGIGQISSEVPQNLSASRPQDRQFILSSKKLLLSDSGFYLCAGTLVTGSGSNYGYTFGSGTRLTVV.

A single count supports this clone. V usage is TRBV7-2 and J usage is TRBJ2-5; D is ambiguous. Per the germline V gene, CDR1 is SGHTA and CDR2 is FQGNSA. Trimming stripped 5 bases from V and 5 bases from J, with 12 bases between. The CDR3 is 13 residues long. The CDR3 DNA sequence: TGTGCCAGCAGCCCTCCTGGAGCTGAGACCCAGTACTTC. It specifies CASSPPGAETQYF.

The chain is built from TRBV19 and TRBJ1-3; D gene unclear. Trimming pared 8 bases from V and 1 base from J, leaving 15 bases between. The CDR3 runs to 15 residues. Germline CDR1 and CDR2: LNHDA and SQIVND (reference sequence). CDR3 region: CASALGGGSGNTIYF. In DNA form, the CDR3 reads TGTGCCAGTGCCCTCGGTGGCGGGTCTGGAAACACCATATATTTT.

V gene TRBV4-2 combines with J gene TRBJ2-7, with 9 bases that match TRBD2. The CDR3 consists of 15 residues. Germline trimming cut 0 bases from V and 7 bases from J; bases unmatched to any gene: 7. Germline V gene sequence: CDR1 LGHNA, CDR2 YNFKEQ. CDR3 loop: CASSQDRGTSREQYF. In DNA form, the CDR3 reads TGTGCCAGCAGCCAAGATCGCGGGACTAGCAGGGAGCAGTACTTC.

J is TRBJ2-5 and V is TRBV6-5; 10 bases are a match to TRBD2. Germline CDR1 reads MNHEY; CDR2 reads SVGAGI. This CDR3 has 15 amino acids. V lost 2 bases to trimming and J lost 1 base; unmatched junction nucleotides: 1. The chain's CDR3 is CASSYTSGTQETQYF. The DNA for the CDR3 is TGTGCCAGCAGTTACACTAGCGGGACCCAAGAGACCCAGTACTTC.

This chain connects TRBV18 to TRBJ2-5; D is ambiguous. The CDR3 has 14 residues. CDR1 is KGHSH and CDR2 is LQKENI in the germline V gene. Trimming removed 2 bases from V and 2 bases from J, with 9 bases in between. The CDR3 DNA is TGTGCCAGCTCACCAGACTTCCGGCAAGAGACCCAGTACTTC. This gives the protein CASSPDFRQETQYF.

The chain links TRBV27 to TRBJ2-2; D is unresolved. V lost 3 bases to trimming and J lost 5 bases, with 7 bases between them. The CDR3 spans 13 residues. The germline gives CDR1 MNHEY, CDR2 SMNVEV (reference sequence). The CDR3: CASSFTATGELFF. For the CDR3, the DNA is TGTGCCAGCAGTTTCACAGCTACCGGGGAGCTGTTTTTT.

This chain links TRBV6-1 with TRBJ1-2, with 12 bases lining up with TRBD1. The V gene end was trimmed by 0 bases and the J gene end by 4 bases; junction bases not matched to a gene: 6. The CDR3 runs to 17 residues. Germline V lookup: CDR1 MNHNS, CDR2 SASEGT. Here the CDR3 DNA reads TGTGCCAGCAGTGAAGCCCCCGGGACAGGGGGCGCCTATGGCTACACCTTC. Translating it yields CASSEAPGTGGAYGYTF.

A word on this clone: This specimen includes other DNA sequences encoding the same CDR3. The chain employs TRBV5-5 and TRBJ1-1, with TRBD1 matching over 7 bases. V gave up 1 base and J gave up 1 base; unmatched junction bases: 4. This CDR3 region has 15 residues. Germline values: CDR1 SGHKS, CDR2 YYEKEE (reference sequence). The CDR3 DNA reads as TGTGCCAGCAGCTTGACGGACAGGTCGAACACTGAAGCTTTCTTT. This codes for CASSLTDRSNTEAFF.

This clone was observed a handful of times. The CDR3 DNA reads as TGTGCCAGTAGAGATAGTCACTTGAACACTGAAGCTTTCTTT. Its protein product is CASRDSHLNTEAFF. V and J are TRBV19 and TRBJ1-1; D is unclear. V dropped 6 bases and J dropped 0 bases, with 11 bases sitting between them. This CDR3 has 14 amino acids. Germline-derived CDR1 and CDR2 are LNHDA and SQIVND (reference sequence).

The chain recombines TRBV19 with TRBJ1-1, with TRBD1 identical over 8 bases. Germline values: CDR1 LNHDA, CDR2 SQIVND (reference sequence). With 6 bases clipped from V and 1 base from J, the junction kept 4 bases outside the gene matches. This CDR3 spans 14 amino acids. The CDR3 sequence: CASSRQGTNTEAFF. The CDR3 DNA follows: TGTGCCAGTAGCCGACAGGGGACGAACACTGAAGCTTTCTTT.

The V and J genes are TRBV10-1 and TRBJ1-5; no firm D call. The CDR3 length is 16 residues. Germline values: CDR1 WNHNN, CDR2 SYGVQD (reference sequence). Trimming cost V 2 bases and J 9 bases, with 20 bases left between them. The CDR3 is CASSERKRAAEWPQHF. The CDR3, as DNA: TGCGCCAGCAGTGAGAGAAAGAGGGCAGCCGAATGGCCCCAGCATTTT.

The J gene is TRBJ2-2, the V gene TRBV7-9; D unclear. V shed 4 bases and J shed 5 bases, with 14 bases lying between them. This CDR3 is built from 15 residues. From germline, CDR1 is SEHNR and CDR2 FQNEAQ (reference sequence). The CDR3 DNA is TGTGCCAGCAGCTATAGTACAGCTGGGACCGGGGAGCTGTTTTTT. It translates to CASSYSTAGTGELFF.

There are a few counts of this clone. The CDR3 sequence: CASSMDGSSTEAFF. The CDR3 DNA reads TGTGCCAGCAGCATGGACGGGAGTAGCACTGAAGCTTTCTTT. The chain joins TRBV2 to TRBJ1-1; D uncertain. Germline-derived CDR1 and CDR2 are SNHLY and FYNNEI. Trimming pared 6 bases from V and 4 bases from J, leaving 15 bases between. The CDR3 sequence is 14 residues long.

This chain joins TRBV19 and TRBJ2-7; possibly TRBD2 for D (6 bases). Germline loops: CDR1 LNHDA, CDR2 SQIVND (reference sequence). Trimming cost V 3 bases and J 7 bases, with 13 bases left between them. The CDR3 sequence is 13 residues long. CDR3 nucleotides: TGTGCCAGTAGTATGGGACTCTCTGGGGAGCAGTACTTC. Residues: CASSMGLSGEQYF.